Listed here are 22 T cell receptor beta chains from one sample, sequenced in a study of blood T cell repertoires in COVID-19. Clones were sequenced by immunoSEQ multiplex PCR, and TCRdb holds only the in-frame ones, with some missing. The data hold 25,000 to 30,000 clones, with 80% to 90% observed a single time. The sequencing sample was made of peripheral blood. These receptors came from a man in his 60s with acute or convalescent COVID-19.

This chain uses TRBV4-2 with TRBJ2-5; 9 positions match TRBD2. The CDR3 length is 20 residues. Germline V lookup: CDR1 LGHNA, CDR2 YNFKEQ. J gave up 3 bases and V 0 bases, and 17 bases lay outside the gene matches. The CDR3 reads CASSQDWLGLAGAGKETQYF. DNA of the CDR3: TGTGCCAGCAGCCAAGATTGGCTGGGGTTAGCGGGAGCGGGGAAAGAGACCCAGTACTTC.

This rearrangement joins TRBV27 to TRBJ1-4, with a tentative D call TRBD1 (6 bases). From germline, CDR1 is MNHEY and CDR2 SMNVEV (reference sequence). V shed 3 bases and J shed 5 bases, with 10 bases lying between them. This CDR3 is 14 amino acids long. The DNA of the CDR3 is TGTGCCAGCAGTTTGAGGGGGATCAATGAAAAACTGTTTTTT. Translating it yields CASSLRGINEKLFF.

This chain connects TRBV10-3 to TRBJ2-7; 7 positions match TRBD2. Germline V gene data show CDR1 as ENHRY and CDR2 as SYGVKD. This CDR3 region has 14 residues. With V trimmed by 2 bases and J by 6 bases, 7 bases remained unmatched. The CDR3 coding sequence is TGTGCCATCAGTGAGGGACTAGAAAAGCGCGAGCAGTACTTC. Protein product: CAISEGLEKREQYF.

The chain employs TRBV19 and TRBJ1-5; D is perhaps TRBD1 (5 bases). Germline V gives CDR1 LNHDA, CDR2 SQIVND (reference sequence). The CDR3 is 13 residues long. V was cut by 6 bases and J by 5 bases, with 11 bases left in between. CDR3 amino acids: CASSDSSDQPQHF. The CDR3 region has the DNA TGTGCCAGTAGCGACAGCTCCGATCAGCCCCAGCATTTT.

The rearrangement links TRBV9 to TRBJ2-1, with TRBD2 identical over 10 bases. Germline values: CDR1 SGDLS, CDR2 YYNGEE. The CDR3 loop spans 15 amino acids. With V trimmed by 0 bases and J by 9 bases, 6 bases remained unmatched. CDR3 residues: CASSVVSSGSSEQFF. The CDR3 bases are TGTGCCAGCAGCGTAGTGTCTAGCGGGAGCTCTGAGCAGTTCTTC.

The genes are TRBV5-1 and TRBJ1-1; a possible D gene is TRBD1 (6 bases). Germline V CDR1 and CDR2: SGHRS, YFSETQ. V shed 1 base and J shed 0 bases, with 10 bases lying between them. The CDR3 sequence is 15 residues long. The CDR3 bases are TGCGCCAGCAGCTTGCAGGGGTCGCTGAACACTGAAGCTTTCTTT. It encodes CASSLQGSLNTEAFF.

The gene calls are TRBV12-3 or TRBV12-4 and TRBJ2-1; unclear D gene. The germline V and J ends were trimmed by 6 bases and 6 bases, with 6 bases remaining between them. This CDR3 is built from 11 residues. The CDR3: CASSRSNEQFF. The DNA for the CDR3 is TGTGCCAGCAGCCGGTCCAATGAGCAGTTCTTC.

This chain connects TRBV28 to TRBJ2-7; 11 nucleotides agree with TRBD1. Germline V lookup: CDR1 MDHEN, CDR2 SYDVKM. CDR3 length: 16 residues. V trimming: 1 base; J trimming: 3 bases; junction bases outside the gene matches: 5. CDR3 amino acids: CASSLSGQGADYEQYF. CDR3 bases: TGTGCCAGCAGTTTATCTGGACAGGGGGCAGACTACGAGCAGTACTTC.

The rearrangement joins TRBV27 to TRBJ1-2; D perhaps matches TRBD1 (6 bases). The germline CDR1 and CDR2 sequences are MNHEY and SMNVEV (reference sequence). The CDR3 spans 16 residues. The V and J ends lost 2 bases and 6 bases respectively, with 19 bases between them. The DNA of the CDR3 is TGTGCCAGCAGTTTAGAAAGCAGGGGAAGGTTGGATGGCTACACCTTC. Translating it yields CASSLESRGRLDGYTF.

The gene calls are TRBV28 and TRBJ1-3; 7 nucleotides line up with TRBD1. V dropped 3 bases and J dropped 3; count of bases not matched to a gene: 2. Germline assignment: CDR1 MDHEN and CDR2 SYDVKM. The CDR3 runs to 14 residues. Written as DNA, the CDR3 is TGTGCCAGCAGTTTCGACAGGGTTGGAAACACCATATATTTT. Residues: CASSFDRVGNTIYF.

The chain joins TRBV19 to TRBJ1-1; the D is unclear. Germline values: CDR1 LNHDA, CDR2 SQIVND (reference sequence). This CDR3 spans 14 amino acids. V gave up 3 bases and J gave up 0 bases, with 8 bases separating them. CDR3 region: CASSIGVVNTEAFF. DNA for the CDR3: TGTGCCAGTAGTATCGGGGTGGTGAACACTGAAGCTTTCTTT.

V usage is TRBV9 and J usage is TRBJ1-1; D is perhaps TRBD1 (5 bases). The germline gives CDR1 SGDLS, CDR2 YYNGEE. V lost 2 bases to trimming and J lost 7 bases, with 9 bases between them. The CDR3 has 12 amino acids. The chain's CDR3 is CASSVGGSEAFF. Written as DNA, the CDR3 is TGTGCCAGCAGCGTCGGGGGGAGTGAAGCTTTCTTT. The full variable domain, with the rest looked up from reference TRBV9 and TRBJ1-1, is DSGVTQTPKHLITATGQRVTLRCSPRSGDLSVYWYQQSLDQGLQFLIQYYNGEERAKGNILERFSAQQFPDLHSELNLSSLELGDSALYFCASSVGGSEAFFGQGTRLTVV.

The chain carries TRBV13 and TRBJ2-7; 10 bases align to TRBD2. The CDR3 length is 17 residues. V shed 5 bases and J 0 bases; nucleotides not matched to a gene: 10. Per germline, CDR1 PRHDT and CDR2 FYEKMQ (reference sequence). In DNA form, the CDR3 reads TGTGCCAGCAGCCGCTTTGGACTAGCGGACCACTCCTACGAGCAGTACTTC. This gives the protein CASSRFGLADHSYEQYF.

The chain uses TRBV5-4 and TRBJ2-1; a weak D match, TRBD1 (5 bases). The CDR3 consists of 16 residues. Germline CDR1 SGHNT, CDR2 YYREEE (reference sequence). V shed 8 bases and J shed 3 bases, with 21 bases lying between them. The CDR3 region is CASSGSQGTFYNEQFF. The CDR3 DNA reads as TGTGCCAGTTCTGGGTCCCAGGGCACTTTCTACAATGAGCAGTTCTTC.

J is TRBJ2-1 and V is TRBV5-1, with D possibly TRBD2 on 6 matching bases. The CDR3 contains 16 residues. V was clipped by 4 bases and J by 0 bases, with 14 bases between them. In germline, CDR1 is SGHRS, CDR2 YFSETQ. CDR3 sequence reads: CASSPRAGYSYNEQFF. The CDR3 coding sequence is TGCGCCAGCAGCCCTCGGGCGGGGTACTCCTACAATGAGCAGTTCTTC.

In DNA, the CDR3 is TGCGCCAGCAGCCAAGAGACAGCTTCCTACAATGAGCAGTTCTTC. This sequence encodes CASSQETASYNEQFF. The J gene is TRBJ2-1, the V gene TRBV4-1, with TRBD1 as a possible D gene (5 bases). The germline CDR1 and CDR2 sequences are MGHRA and YSYEKL. The CDR3 extends over 15 amino acids. Between the trimmed V and J ends, which lost 0 bases and 1 base, there was a span of 7 bases.

DNA of the CDR3: TGTGCCAGCAGCCCTCGAGAGGGAAACAATGAGCAGTTCTTC. Translated, it gives CASSPREGNNEQFF. This sequence joins TRBV3-1 (or the pseudogene TRBV3-2) and TRBJ2-1; D possibly corresponds to TRBD2 (5 bases). Germline CDR1 reads LGHDT; CDR2 reads YNNKEL (reference sequence). Trimming shortened V by 4 bases and J by 5 bases, and 12 bases separated the two germline ends. The CDR3 is 14 amino acids.

This chain joins TRBV6-5 and TRBJ1-6; a possible D gene is TRBD1 (5 bases). The germline CDR1 and CDR2 sequences are MNHEY and SVGAGI. The V end lost 7 bases, the J end lost 6 bases, and 13 bases lay between the germline ends. The CDR3 has 14 amino acids. Written as DNA, the CDR3 is TGTGCCAGCAAAGGGATCGACAGTAATTCACCCCTCCACTTT. It yields the protein CASKGIDSNSPLHF.

This clone was seen a handful of times. This sequence joins TRBV12-3 or TRBV12-4 and TRBJ1-1; D ambiguous. This CDR3 region has 12 residues. V shed 0 bases and J shed 9 bases, with 8 bases lying between them. DNA for the CDR3: TGTGCCAGCAGTTTAGCGTGGGCGAAAGCTTTCTTT. Amino acid sequence: CASSLAWAKAFF.

In its sample, this clone was seen once. The V gene is TRBV6-5, the J gene TRBJ2-7; possibly TRBD1 for D (6 bases). Between the trimmed V and J ends, which lost 7 bases and 2 bases, there was a span of 9 bases. The CDR3 length is 12 residues. The germline gives CDR1 MNHEY, CDR2 SVGAGI. CDR3 in DNA: TGTGCCAGCACGGACAGAACCTACGAGCAGTACTTC. Translating it yields CASTDRTYEQYF.

Here the CDR3 reads CASSQDTVYNEQFF. The CDR3 DNA reads TGTGCCAGCAGCCAAGATACAGTCTACAATGAGCAGTTCTTC. The chain links TRBV14 to TRBJ2-1; D gene ambiguous. This CDR3 is built from 14 residues. In germline, CDR1 is SGHDN, CDR2 FVKESK. V was trimmed by 0 bases and J by 3 bases, leaving 6 bases between them.

The chain joins TRBV7-6 to TRBJ1-2; 8 bases fit TRBD1. Looked up from germline, CDR1 is SGHVS and CDR2 is FNYEAQ. The CDR3 has 16 residues. With V trimmed by 0 bases and J by 1 base, 4 bases remained unmatched. CDR3: CASSLAPTGGNYGYTF. Written as DNA, the CDR3 is TGTGCCAGCAGCTTAGCGCCTACAGGGGGTAACTATGGCTACACCTTC.